This entry lists 20 T cell receptor beta chains sequenced from one sample in a study of blood T cell repertoires in COVID-19. TCRdb keeps only in-frame clones here, not all; method: immunoSEQ multiplex PCR. The sample yields 200,000 to 250,000 clones, around 87% seen once. The sample taken for sequencing was PBMCs or T cells enriched from blood (not recorded which). The origin of the receptors is a young man who had been exposed to COVID-19.

The V call is TRBV29-1, the J call TRBJ2-3; no firm D call. V was pared by 7 bases and J by 1 base, with 12 bases between. This CDR3 is built from 13 residues. CDR1 is SQVTM and CDR2 is ANQGSEA in the germline V gene. The CDR3, as DNA: TGCAGCGCAGTAGGCGGAGGCACAGATACGCAGTATTTT. Amino acid sequence: CSAVGGGTDTQYF.

The chain joins TRBV5-4 to TRBJ1-3, with 7 nucleotides matching TRBD1. V shed 6 bases, J shed 0 bases, and the junction held 0 bases outside the gene matches. Germline V gene sequence: CDR1 SGHNT, CDR2 YYREEE (reference sequence). The CDR3 is 13 residues long. The CDR3 DNA is TGTGCCAGCACAGGGGGCTCTGGAAACACCATATATTTT. Translating it yields CASTGGSGNTIYF.

This clone occurred a few times. This chain joins TRBV6-5 and TRBJ2-1; 14 nucleotides match TRBD2. CDR3 length: 15 residues. Germline lookup yields CDR1 MNHEY and CDR2 SVGAGI. Germline trimming cut 5 bases from V and 5 bases from J; bases unmatched to any gene: 2. The CDR3 is CASSRTSGGNNEQFF. CDR3 DNA sequence: TGTGCCAGCAGTCGGACTAGCGGGGGGAACAATGAGCAGTTCTTC.

The chain is built from TRBV6-2 or TRBV6-3 and TRBJ2-1, with 14 nucleotides matching TRBD2. Trimming cost V 4 bases and J 4 bases; bases outside gene matches: 6. There are 17 residues in the CDR3. CDR1 is MNHEY and CDR2 is SVGEGT in the germline V gene. This CDR3 is CASSSRTSGGTYNEQFF. The CDR3 DNA reads TGTGCCAGCAGTTCTCGGACTAGCGGGGGGACTTACAATGAGCAGTTCTTC.

V gene TRBV5-4 combines with J gene TRBJ1-1; D possibly corresponds to TRBD1 (6 bases). V lost 0 bases to trimming and J lost 0 bases, with 12 bases between them. The germline V gene has CDR1 SGHNT and CDR2 YYREEE (reference sequence). This CDR3 is built from 16 residues. The CDR3 spells CASSLGSGALNTEAFF. CDR3 nucleotides: TGTGCCAGCAGCTTGGGGTCAGGGGCGTTGAACACTGAAGCTTTCTTT.

The V call is TRBV6-5, the J call TRBJ1-2; D may be TRBD1 (5 bases). Germline CDR1 is MNHEY and CDR2 is SVGAGI. The CDR3 totals 13 residues. The V gene lost 5 bases and the J gene lost 8 bases, with 15 bases spanning the gap. CDR3 residues: CASSKGRLRGYTF. CDR3 coding DNA: TGTGCCAGCAGTAAGGGGAGGTTAAGAGGCTACACCTTC.

This clone was observed once. The V call is TRBV14, the J call TRBJ2-2; tentatively, D is TRBD2 (5 bases). Trimming removed 2 bases from V and 3 bases from J, with 13 bases in between. The CDR3 covers 16 residues. Germline lookup yields CDR1 SGHDN and CDR2 FVKESK. The CDR3 loop reads CASSQLYLRDTGELFF. CDR3 DNA: TGTGCCAGCAGCCAACTTTATCTGCGGGACACCGGGGAGCTGTTTTTT.

V is TRBV7-9 and J is TRBJ2-2, with 9 bases identical to TRBD2. Germline values: CDR1 SEHNR, CDR2 FQNEAQ (reference sequence). Trimming at V came to 5 bases and at J to 4 bases, leaving 5 bases not matched to a gene. This CDR3 is 15 amino acids long. The CDR3 reads CASSLLAGRTGELFF. DNA for the CDR3: TGTGCCAGCAGCCTTCTAGCGGGGCGCACCGGGGAGCTGTTTTTT.

This rearrangement joins TRBV28 to TRBJ2-7, with 10 positions matching TRBD1. The V and J ends lost 5 bases and 4 bases, in that order; junction bases with no gene match: 8. Per the germline V gene, CDR1 is MDHEN and CDR2 is SYDVKM. The CDR3 runs to 15 residues. The CDR3 loop is CASSQMGTGEYEQYF. In DNA, the CDR3 is TGTGCCAGCAGTCAAATGGGGACAGGGGAGTACGAGCAGTACTTC.

The chain recombines TRBV7-6 with TRBJ1-1, with 7 bases matching TRBD1. Germline assignment: CDR1 SGHVS and CDR2 FNYEAQ. There are 15 residues in the CDR3. The ends lost 5 bases at V and 1 base at J; junction bases unmatched: 7. CDR3 in DNA: TGTGCCAGCAGCATCCGGGACAGCCAGAACACTGAAGCTTTCTTT. This gives the protein CASSIRDSQNTEAFF.

V usage is TRBV19 and J usage is TRBJ1-6; TRBD1 agrees at 9 bases. CDR3 size: 16 residues. V was clipped by 5 bases and J by 10 bases; unmatched bases: 12. CDR1 and CDR2 (germline): LNHDA, SQIVND (reference sequence). The CDR3 sequence: CASSGQGQGIWSPLHF. The CDR3 nucleotides read TGTGCCAGTAGTGGGCAAGGACAGGGGATTTGGTCACCCCTCCACTTT.

The V and J genes are TRBV5-5 and TRBJ2-3; 10 nucleotides match TRBD2. CDR3 size: 20 residues. With V trimmed by 7 bases and J by 0 bases, 20 bases remained unmatched. Germline V CDR1 and CDR2: SGHKS, YYEKEE (reference sequence). The CDR3 nucleotides read TGTGCCAGCGTAGTAAGGCCTGGGCTAGCGGGGGCCAATAGCACAGATACGCAGTATTTT. It codes for CASVVRPGLAGANSTDTQYF.

The chain combines TRBV4-1 with TRBJ1-1; maybe TRBD1 (5 bases). The CDR3 totals 17 residues. V lost 4 bases and J 0 bases, leaving 18 bases between the germline ends. CDR1 is MGHRA, CDR2 YSYEKL, per germline. This chain's CDR3 is CASSPEWIDSLNTEAFF. The CDR3 DNA reads TGCGCCAGCAGCCCAGAATGGATTGACAGTTTGAACACTGAAGCTTTCTTT.

The rearrangement links TRBV6-5 to TRBJ1-1; perhaps TRBD1 as D (6 bases). This CDR3 is 13 amino acids long. V was trimmed by 5 bases and J by 7 bases, leaving 14 bases between them. CDR1 and CDR2 (germline): MNHEY, SVGAGI. The CDR3 DNA sequence: TGTGCCAGCAGTCGCTCACAGGGTCATGAAGCTTTCTTT. Protein product: CASSRSQGHEAFF.

The CDR3 region is CASSLGTANYGYTF. CDR3 coding DNA: TGTGCCAGCAGTCTCGGGACAGCTAACTATGGCTACACCTTC. The chain has TRBV25-1 and TRBJ1-2; 7 nucleotides align to TRBD1. J lost 0 bases, V lost 5 bases, and 3 bases had no gene match. Germline lookup yields CDR1 MGHDK and CDR2 SYGVNS. The CDR3 is 14 residues long.

This chain uses TRBV7-6 with TRBJ2-5; D perhaps matches TRBD2 (6 bases). Trimming left V 1 base short and J 2 bases short, with 11 bases between. The CDR3 loop spans 15 amino acids. Germline V gene sequence: CDR1 SGHVS, CDR2 FNYEAQ. CDR3 nucleotides: TGTGCCAGCAGCTTAGGCGGGGCTGGGCAAGAGACCCAGTACTTC. Amino acid sequence: CASSLGGAGQETQYF.

The chain carries TRBV7-2 and TRBJ2-3; 9 nucleotides agree with TRBD2. Germline CDR1 SGHTA, CDR2 FQGNSA. V shed 7 bases and J 2 bases; nucleotides not matched to a gene: 7. CDR3 length equals 15 residues. The CDR3 nucleotides read TGTGCCAGCACCCTGACTAGCGGTTACACAGATACGCAGTATTTT. This encodes CASTLTSGYTDTQYF.

V gene TRBV5-5 combines with J gene TRBJ2-3, with TRBD1 matching 10 bases. Germline assignment: CDR1 SGHKS and CDR2 YYEKEE (reference sequence). J lost 7 bases, V lost 0 bases, and 8 bases had no gene match. The length of the CDR3 is 16 residues. The DNA of the CDR3 is TGTGCCAGCAGCTTGGAGGGGGGACAGGGGCCATATACGCAGTATTTT. The encoded protein is CASSLEGGQGPYTQYF.

The CDR3, as DNA: TGTGCCAGCAGTCTACCCCGAACAGGGACCTGGTACCGGCGCTATGGCTACACCTTC. This translates into CASSLPRTGTWYRRYGYTF. The chain employs TRBV2 and TRBJ1-2, with D possibly being TRBD1 (6 bases). The V gene's germline CDR1 is SNHLY and CDR2 FYNNEI. V gave up 5 bases and J gave up 4 bases, with 29 bases separating them. The CDR3 is made up of 19 amino acids.

V and J are TRBV13 and TRBJ1-2; 7 bases are a match to TRBD1. Germline V gene sequence: CDR1 PRHDT, CDR2 FYEKMQ (reference sequence). The V gene end was trimmed by 3 bases and the J gene end by 5 bases; junction bases not matched to a gene: 6. The CDR3 loop spans 14 amino acids. The CDR3 nucleotides read TGTGCCAGCAGCTTTGACAGGGTTAATTATGGCTACACCTTC. Translated: CASSFDRVNYGYTF.